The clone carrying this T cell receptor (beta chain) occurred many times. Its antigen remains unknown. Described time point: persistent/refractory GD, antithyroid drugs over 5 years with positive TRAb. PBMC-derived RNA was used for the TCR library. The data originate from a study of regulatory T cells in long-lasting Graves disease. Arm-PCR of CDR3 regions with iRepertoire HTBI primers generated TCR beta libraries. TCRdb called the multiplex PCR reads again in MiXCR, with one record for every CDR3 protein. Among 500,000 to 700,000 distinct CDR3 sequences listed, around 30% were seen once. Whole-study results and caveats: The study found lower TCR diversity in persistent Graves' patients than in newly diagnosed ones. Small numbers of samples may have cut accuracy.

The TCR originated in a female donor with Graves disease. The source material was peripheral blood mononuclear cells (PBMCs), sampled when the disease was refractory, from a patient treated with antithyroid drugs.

This CDR3 is CASRGGDPATNEKLFF. The CDR3 bases are TGTGCCAGCAGGGGAGGGGACCCAGCAACTAATGAAAAACTGTTTTTT. The rearrangement joins TRBV28 to TRBJ1-4; possible D gene TRBD1, 5 bases. The V end lost 6 bases, the J end lost 0 bases, and 14 bases lay between the germline ends. The CDR3 is made up of 16 amino acids. Germline values: CDR1 MDHEN, CDR2 SYDVKM.